These 5 T cell receptor beta chains originate from one sample sequenced in a study of T-cell reconstitution after alpha-beta-depleted transplantation in children. A library of TCRbeta sequences, prepared with unique molecular identifiers, was generated. TCRdb used MiXCR to reprocess the PCR reads, holding one entry per CDR3 protein. Among around 600,000 distinct CDR3 sequences listed, 20% to 25% were seen once. Sequenced here: PBMCs, mostly from graft donor cells, sampled 360 days after TCRalphabeta/CD19-depleted stem cell transplant. All receptors come from a boy younger than two who had a stem cell transplant for acute myeloid leukemia, so the T cells may come from the graft donor.

The genes are TRBV10-2 and TRBJ2-1, with a tentative D call TRBD1 (5 bases). Germline V gives CDR1 WSHSY, CDR2 SAAADI. CDR3 length: 13 residues. Trimming took off 10 bases at V and 6 bases at J, with 16 bases between the two ends. The CDR3 sequence is CATQKGYLNEQFF. The CDR3 DNA reads as TGCGCCACCCAAAAGGGGTACCTCAATGAGCAGTTCTTC.

This clonotype has a count of ten or more. This chain joins TRBV29-1 and TRBJ1-2, with TRBD1 identical over 9 bases. The CDR3 consists of 16 residues. V shed 0 bases, J shed 3 bases, and the junction held 8 bases outside the gene matches. Per germline, CDR1 SQVTM and CDR2 ANQGSEA. The CDR3 DNA reads as TGCAGCGTTGAAGATCCCGGGACAGGGTATCACTATGGCTACACCTTC. Protein product: CSVEDPGTGYHYGYTF.

This clonotype appeared many times. V gene TRBV6-2 or TRBV6-3 combines with J gene TRBJ2-7, with 11 bases matching TRBD2. Germline V gene sequence: CDR1 MNHEY, CDR2 SVGEGT. V shed 6 bases, J shed 2 bases, and the junction held 3 bases outside the gene matches. The CDR3 has 14 amino acids. The CDR3 bases are TGTGCCAGCAGCTTGACTAGCGGGGCCTACGAGCAGTACGTC. It is translated as CASSLTSGAYEQYV.

Here the CDR3 reads CASSLAGQAATNEKLFF. Written as DNA, the CDR3 is TGTGCCAGCAGTTTAGCGGGTCAGGCCGCAACTAATGAAAAACTGTTTTTT. The rearrangement joins TRBV12-3 or TRBV12-4 to TRBJ1-4; D gene uncertain. CDR3 length: 17 residues. The V end was cut by 0 bases, the J end by 0 bases, with 11 bases between.

This clonotype was recorded a few times. J is TRBJ2-1 and V is TRBV20-1, with D maybe TRBD2 (5 bases). Germline CDR1 is DFQATT and CDR2 is SNEGSKA (reference sequence). The CDR3 length is 15 residues. V was pared by 6 bases and J by 7 bases, with 22 bases between. The CDR3 reads CSATLNRGPPNEQFF. CDR3 bases: TGCAGTGCCACTCTTAACCGGGGTCCCCCGAATGAGCAGTTCTTC.